This T cell receptor beta chain originates from a study of blood T cell repertoires in COVID-19 (dated by TCRdb to about 2020). For context, the study as a whole: Collaborator samples came from the United States, Italy and Spain and covered acute and convalescent phases of COVID-19. The material from the prospective study consisted of cDNA or gDNA derived from T cells, B-cell-depleted T cells, or PBMCs. Deeply sampled blood TCRbeta repertoires from subjects exposed to, actively infected with, or recovered from COVID-19 were included in the dataset. The repertoires were released in a freely available public database intended as a resource for research on the immune response to SARS-CoV-2. Samples were obtained from the ongoing ImmuneRACE study (first 160 participants) and from 1,200 or so subjects provided by 6 global collaborators. Nearly every sample came with metadata listing a de-identified subject ID, COVID-19 status, age in years and sex. Where HLA class I and class II types were available, the types were taken from metadata supplied by the sample provider, not from assay-based typing. The investigation overall reported the following: How much clinical and demographic metadata was included differed by source and by participant, and the metadata was provided uncurated.

Collaborating institutions collected whole blood in K2EDTA tubes following their own protocols. For TCRbeta analysis, collaborators shipped samples as frozen whole blood, isolated PBMCs, or DNA extracted from either of those sample types. Remarks on this clone: Its target antigen remains unknown. No base quality values were provided; no much bigger clone lies one nucleotide off.

V lost 5 bases and J lost 7 bases, and the count of bases not matched to a germline gene is 8. From its cysteine to its phenylalanine, the CDR3 spans 14 amino acids. CDR3 DNA is the only sequence kept; it has 42 bases, read in frame from the first base. CDR1 and CDR2 are drawn from the germline V gene (reference sequence): LNHDA, SQIVND. TCRbeta CDR3 regions were amplified from genomic DNA using the immunoSEQ Assay, a bias-controlled multiplex PCR. In the paper's pipeline: Nucleated cell counts per sample were estimated from amplification of reference gene primers within the assay. To quantify the absolute abundance of each unique TCRbeta CDR3 rearrangement, sequence reads were collapsed and filtered. For each sample, productive Simpson clonality was calculated by taking the square root of Simpson's diversity index across productive rearrangements. TCRdb provides this immuneACCESS table in a form limited to in-frame rearrangements. Some clones are lacking; in checked studies, under half of them reflect an unresolved V gene, and why the rest are absent is not known. V and J calls and clone size are copied from that table; D and trimming were computed from the DNA. Counted in this sample were about 75,000 clones; about 88% of them appeared once. Clones ranked in the top ten supply about 21% of the sample.

The sequenced sample consisted of peripheral blood. The rearrangement combines TRBV19 with TRBJ2-1; the junction holds 7 bases that match TRBD2. This clonotype was sampled from a human donor in a cohort sampled during active COVID-19. The CDR3 reads as follows: CASSVVAGGNEQFF. In nucleotide form, the sequence is TGTGCCAGTAGTGTGGTAGCGGGTGGGAATGAGCAGTTCTTC.